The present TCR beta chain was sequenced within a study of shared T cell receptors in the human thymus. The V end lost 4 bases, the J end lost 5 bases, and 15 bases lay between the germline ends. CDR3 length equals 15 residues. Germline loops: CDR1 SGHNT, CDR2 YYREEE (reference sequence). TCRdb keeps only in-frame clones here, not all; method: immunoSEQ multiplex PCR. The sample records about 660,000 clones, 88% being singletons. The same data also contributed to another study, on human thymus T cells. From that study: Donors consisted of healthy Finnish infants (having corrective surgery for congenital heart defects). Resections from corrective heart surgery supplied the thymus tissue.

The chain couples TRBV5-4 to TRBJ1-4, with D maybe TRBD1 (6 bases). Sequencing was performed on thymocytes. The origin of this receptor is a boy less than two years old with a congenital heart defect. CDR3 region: CASSRAGDFNEKLFF. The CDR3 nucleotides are TGTGCCAGCAGCAGAGCAGGGGATTTCAATGAAAAACTGTTTTTT.